This record looks at one T cell receptor beta chain sequence and its context. Antigen: not known. Extracted total RNA amounted to at least 5.5 micrograms for each sample. Trimming shortened V by 4 bases and J by 4 bases, and 20 bases separated the two germline ends. The CDR3 covers 17 residues. CDR1 and CDR2 (germline): SGHRS, YFSETQ. These data are taken from a study of blood T cells in healthy people across ages. Overall study findings and caveats: The study regarded diversity estimates from one million T cells as underestimates.

Using a J-beta primer mix together with a sample-barcoded 5' primer, a second PCR was run for about 7 to 12 cycles. MiXCR, run by TCRdb on the 5' RACE reads, gives a single entry per CDR3 protein. The repertoire includes around 800,000 distinct CDR3 sequences, about a quarter of them detected once, and 3% sits in the top ten. This sample also appeared in a second study, on T cells of mothers and their children. This second study says: The study found slightly higher but non-significant overlap in related versus unrelated mother-child pairs.

The source material was blood. The gene calls are TRBV5-1 and TRBJ2-2; D possibly corresponds to TRBD1 (6 bases). The receptor was derived from a boy between 10 and 17 years old in good health. CDR3 nucleotides: TGCGCCAGCAGCGTGGGGCTATGGGGGCGGAGCACCGGGGAGCTGTTTTTT. This sequence encodes CASSVGLWGRSTGELFF.